This T cell receptor beta chain was identified in a study of cytomegalovirus exposure and HLA in healthy donors. Remarks on this clone: Its antigen is not identified.

The donors were in the approximately 120-subject validation cohort, distinct from the approximately 700-subject first cohort. The data were produced by immunoSEQ multiplex PCR, yet TCRdb's version contains in-frame clones alone and is incomplete. Of about 120,000 clones detected, around 87% appear once; the ten largest clones hold approximately 1.4%. Findings and caveats of the study: A later analysis found first-cohort TCR clusters tended to co-occur in the 90 to 150 validation repertoires. Researchers catalogued about 160 TCR beta chains as cytomegalovirus-associated. It was reported that the classifier diagnosed cytomegalovirus status with high specificity and sensitivity in both the original and validation cohorts.

V was pared by 0 bases and J by 9 bases, with 10 bases between. The CDR3 extends over 13 amino acids. Germline CDR1 SGDLS, CDR2 YYNGEE. The TCR was taken from a woman aged 25 to 39 in good health and CMV-seropositive. The sample comprised PBMCs. This rearrangement joins TRBV9 to TRBJ2-1; tentative D call: TRBD2 (5 bases). The CDR3: CASSVGLAGEQFF. The CDR3 DNA is TGTGCCAGCAGCGTAGGGCTAGCCGGTGAGCAGTTCTTC.